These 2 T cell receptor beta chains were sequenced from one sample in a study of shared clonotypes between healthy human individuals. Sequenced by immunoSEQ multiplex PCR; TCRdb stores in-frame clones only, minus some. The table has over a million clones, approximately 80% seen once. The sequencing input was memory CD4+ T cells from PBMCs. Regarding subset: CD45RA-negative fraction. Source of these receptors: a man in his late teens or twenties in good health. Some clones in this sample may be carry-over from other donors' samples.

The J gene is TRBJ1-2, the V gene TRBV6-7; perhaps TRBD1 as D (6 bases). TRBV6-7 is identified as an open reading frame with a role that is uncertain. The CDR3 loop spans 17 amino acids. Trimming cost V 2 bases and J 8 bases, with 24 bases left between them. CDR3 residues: CASSYPQKDRRIRGYTF. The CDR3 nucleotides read TGTGCCAGCAGTTACCCCCAAAAGGACAGAAGAATCAGAGGCTACACCTTC.

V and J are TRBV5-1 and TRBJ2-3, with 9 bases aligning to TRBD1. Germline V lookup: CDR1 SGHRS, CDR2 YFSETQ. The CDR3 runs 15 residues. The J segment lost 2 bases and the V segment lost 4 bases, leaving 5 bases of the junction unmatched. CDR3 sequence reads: CASSQEQGATDTQYF. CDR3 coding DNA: TGCGCCAGCAGCCAGGAACAGGGGGCCACAGATACGCAGTATTTT.